The source of this TCR beta chain is a study of Ad26.COV2.S vaccination and SARS-CoV-2 variants. Profiling relied on immunoSEQ multiplex PCR, and the TCRdb table lists in-frame clones only, not all of them. The sample consists of over 300,000 clones, 83% of them appearing once. Treatment reported: roughly 20 received Ad26.COV2.S at low or high dose, single or two shots; several received placebo; per-sample allocation not given. Specimens were obtained on day 63 following the first vaccine or placebo injection. The CDR3 consists of 13 residues. From germline, CDR1 is SGHRS and CDR2 YFSETQ. The V end was cut by 0 bases, the J end by 0 bases, with 3 bases between.

The chain has TRBV5-1 and TRBJ1-2; D unresolved. This sequence originates from a person aged 18 to 65 who received the Ad26.COV2.S COVID-19 vaccine or a placebo. The sample consisted of peripheral blood, taken in a trial of Ad26.COV2.S vaccine versus placebo. CDR3 loop: CASSLATNYGYTF. The CDR3 nucleotides are TGCGCCAGCAGCTTGGCAACTAACTATGGCTACACCTTC. The variable domain in full, completed from reference TRBV5-1 and TRBJ1-2, reads KAGVTQTPRYLIKTRGQQVTLSCSPISGHRSVSWYQQTPGQGLQFLFEYFSETQRNKGNFPGRFSGRQFSNSRSEMNVSTLELGDSALYLCASSLATNYGYTFGSGTRLTVV.